Sequencing of this TCR beta chain was carried out in a study of T cell responses to AZD1222 COVID-19 vaccine. As regards this clone: The antigen remains undetermined.

Libraries were prepared by immunoSEQ multiplex PCR; TCRdb keeps only in-frame clonotypes and omits some of them. Of some 200,000 clones detected, about 93% appear once; the ten largest clones hold about 1%. Study-level results: Seropositive at baseline were only a handful of AZD1222 recipients. Repertoires were obtained only post-peak T cell response. Donor demographics were predominantly white British with a female majority; clonal diversity may be underestimated.

This receptor was obtained from an adult in good health. The starting material was peripheral blood, obtained on day 0 of MenACWY control vaccination.

The CDR3: CASSSGRVDNQPQHF. The DNA for the CDR3 is TGTGCCAGCAGTAGCGGCAGGGTCGACAATCAGCCCCAGCATTTT. The chain joins TRBV2 to TRBJ1-5; a possible D gene is TRBD1 (5 bases). In germline, CDR1 is SNHLY, CDR2 FYNNEI. The length of the CDR3 is 15 residues. Trimming shortened V by 5 bases and J by 3 bases, and 14 bases separated the two germline ends.